Sequencing of this T cell receptor beta chain was carried out in a study of shared clonotypes between healthy human individuals. V was shortened by 0 bases and J by 0 bases, with 11 bases between the two germline ends. The CDR3 length is 16 residues. Germline assignment: CDR1 SGHDT and CDR2 YYEEEE. Generated by immunoSEQ multiplex PCR, the TCRdb table keeps only in-frame clones and is missing some. The data hold 400,000 to 600,000 clones, with roughly 83% observed a single time. The chain couples TRBV5-6 to TRBJ2-3; the D is unclear. Sample: PBMCs. The sequence came from a woman between 35 and 50 years old in good health. Some clones in this sample may be carry-over from other donors' samples. CDR3 in DNA: TGTGCCAGCAGCTTGGTCGCGCAAAACAGCACAGATACGCAGTATTTT. This encodes CASSLVAQNSTDTQYF.